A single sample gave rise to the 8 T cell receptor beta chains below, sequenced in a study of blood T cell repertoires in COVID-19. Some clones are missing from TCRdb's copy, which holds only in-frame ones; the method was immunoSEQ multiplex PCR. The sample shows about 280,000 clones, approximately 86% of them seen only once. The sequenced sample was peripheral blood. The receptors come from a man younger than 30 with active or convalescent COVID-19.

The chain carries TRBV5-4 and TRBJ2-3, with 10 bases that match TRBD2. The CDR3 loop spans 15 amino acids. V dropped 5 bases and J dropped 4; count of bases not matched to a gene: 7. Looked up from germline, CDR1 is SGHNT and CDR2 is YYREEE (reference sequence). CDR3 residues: CASRLAGGGADTQYF. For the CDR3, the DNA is TGTGCCAGCAGATTAGCGGGGGGCGGGGCAGATACGCAGTATTTT. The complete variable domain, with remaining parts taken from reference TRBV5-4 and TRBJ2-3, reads ETGVTQSPTHLIKTRGQQVTLRCSSQSGHNTVSWYQQALGQGPQFIFQYYREEENGRGNFPPRFSGLQFPNYSSELNVNALELDDSALYLCASRLAGGGADTQYFGPGTRLTVL.

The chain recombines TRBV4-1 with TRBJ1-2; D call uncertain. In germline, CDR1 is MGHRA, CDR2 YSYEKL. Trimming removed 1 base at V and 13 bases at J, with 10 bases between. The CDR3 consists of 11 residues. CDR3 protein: CASSQGIVSTF. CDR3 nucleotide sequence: TGCGCCAGCAGCCAAGGTATAGTTTCCACCTTC.

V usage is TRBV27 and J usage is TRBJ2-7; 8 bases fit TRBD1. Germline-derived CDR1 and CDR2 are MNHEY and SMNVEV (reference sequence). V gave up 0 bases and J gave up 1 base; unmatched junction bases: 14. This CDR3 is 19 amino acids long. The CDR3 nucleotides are TGTGCCAGCAGTTTATCTCCCGGACAGGGAAAAAGGATATCCTACGAGCAGTACTTC. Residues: CASSLSPGQGKRISYEQYF.

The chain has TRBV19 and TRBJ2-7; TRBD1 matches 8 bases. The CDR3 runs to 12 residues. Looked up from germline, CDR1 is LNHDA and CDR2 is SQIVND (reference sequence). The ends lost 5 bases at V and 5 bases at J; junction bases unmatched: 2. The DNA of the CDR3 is TGTGCCAGTAGTGCACAGGGGGACGAGCAGTACTTC. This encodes CASSAQGDEQYF.

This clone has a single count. The CDR3 loop is CASSHQTSGQETQYF. The CDR3 region has the DNA TGCGCCAGCAGCCACCAGACTAGCGGACAAGAGACCCAGTACTTC. The chain uses TRBV4-1 and TRBJ2-5; TRBD2 aligns across 9 bases. The CDR3 sequence is 15 residues long. Per the germline V gene, CDR1 is MGHRA and CDR2 is YSYEKL. After removal of 3 bases from V and 2 bases from J, the junction contained 4 bases not matched to a gene.

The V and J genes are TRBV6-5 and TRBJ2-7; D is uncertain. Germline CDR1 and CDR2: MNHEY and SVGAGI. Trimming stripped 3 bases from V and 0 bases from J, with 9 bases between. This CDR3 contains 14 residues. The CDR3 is CASSYLQSSYEQYF. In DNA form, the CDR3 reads TGTGCCAGCAGTTATCTACAGAGCTCCTACGAGCAGTACTTC.

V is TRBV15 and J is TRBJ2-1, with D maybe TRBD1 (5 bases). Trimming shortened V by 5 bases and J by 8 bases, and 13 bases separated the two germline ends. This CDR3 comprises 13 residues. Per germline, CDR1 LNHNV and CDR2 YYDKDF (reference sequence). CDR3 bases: TGTGCCACCAGCCTCCCACAGGTCGATGAGCAGTTCTTC. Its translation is CATSLPQVDEQFF. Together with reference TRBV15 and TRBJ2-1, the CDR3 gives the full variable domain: DAMVIQNPRYQVTQFGKPVTLSCSQTLNHNVMYWYQQKSSQAPKLLFHYYDKDFNNEADTPDNFQSRRPNTSFCFLDIRSPGLGDTAMYLCATSLPQVDEQFFGPGTRLTVL.

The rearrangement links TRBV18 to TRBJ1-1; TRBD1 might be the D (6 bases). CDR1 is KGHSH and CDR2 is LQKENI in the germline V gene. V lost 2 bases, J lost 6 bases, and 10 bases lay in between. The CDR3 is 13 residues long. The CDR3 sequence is CASSPVGGSEAFF. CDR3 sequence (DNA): TGTGCCAGCTCACCAGTAGGGGGTTCTGAAGCTTTCTTT.